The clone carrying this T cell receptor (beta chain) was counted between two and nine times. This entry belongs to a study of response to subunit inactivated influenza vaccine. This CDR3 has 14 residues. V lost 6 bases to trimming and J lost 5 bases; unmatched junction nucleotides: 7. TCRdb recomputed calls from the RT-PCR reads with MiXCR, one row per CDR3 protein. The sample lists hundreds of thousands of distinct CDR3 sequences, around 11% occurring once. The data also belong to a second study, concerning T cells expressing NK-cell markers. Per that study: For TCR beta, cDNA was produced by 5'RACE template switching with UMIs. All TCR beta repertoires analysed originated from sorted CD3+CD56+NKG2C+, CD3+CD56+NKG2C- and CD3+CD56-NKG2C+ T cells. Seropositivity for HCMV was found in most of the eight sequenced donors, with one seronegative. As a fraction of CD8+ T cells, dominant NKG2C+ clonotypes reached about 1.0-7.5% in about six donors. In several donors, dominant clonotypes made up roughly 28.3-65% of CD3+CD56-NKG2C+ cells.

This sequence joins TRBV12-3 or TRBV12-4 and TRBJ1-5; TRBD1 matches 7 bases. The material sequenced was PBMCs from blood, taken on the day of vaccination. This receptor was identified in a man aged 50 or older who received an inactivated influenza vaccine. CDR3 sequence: CASRERGLDQPQHF. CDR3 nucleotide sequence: TGTGCCAGCAGGGAAAGGGGGCTCGATCAGCCCCAGCATTTT.